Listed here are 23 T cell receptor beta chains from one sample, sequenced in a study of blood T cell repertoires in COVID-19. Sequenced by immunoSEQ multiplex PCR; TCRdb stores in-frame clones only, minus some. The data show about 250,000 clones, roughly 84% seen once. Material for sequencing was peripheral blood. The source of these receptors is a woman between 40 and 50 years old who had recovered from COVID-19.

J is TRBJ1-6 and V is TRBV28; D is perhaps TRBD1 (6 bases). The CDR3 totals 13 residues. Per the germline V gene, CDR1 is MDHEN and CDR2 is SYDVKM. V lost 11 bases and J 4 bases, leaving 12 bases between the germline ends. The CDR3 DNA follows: TGTGCCGCCAGACAGGTTTATAATTCACCCCTCCACTTT. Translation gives CAARQVYNSPLHF. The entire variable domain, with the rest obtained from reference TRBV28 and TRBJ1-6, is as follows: DVKVTQSSRYLVKRTGEKVFLECVQDMDHENMFWYRQDPGLGLRLIYFSYDVKMKEKGDIPEGYSVSREKKERFSLILESASTNQTSMYLCAARQVYNSPLHFGNGTRLTVT.

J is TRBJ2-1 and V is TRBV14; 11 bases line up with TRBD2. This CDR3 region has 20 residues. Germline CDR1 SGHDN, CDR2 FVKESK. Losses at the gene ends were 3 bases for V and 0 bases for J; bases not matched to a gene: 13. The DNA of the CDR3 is TGTGCCAGCAGCCATCAATTATCGACTAGCGGGGCAAGCTCCTACAATGAGCAGTTCTTC. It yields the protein CASSHQLSTSGASSYNEQFF. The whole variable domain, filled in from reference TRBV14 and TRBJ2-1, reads EAGVTQFPSHSVIEKGQTVTLRCDPISGHDNLYWYRRVMGKEIKFLLHFVKESKQDESGMPNNRFLAERTGGTYSTLKVQPAELEDSGVYFCASSHQLSTSGASSYNEQFFGPGTRLTVL.

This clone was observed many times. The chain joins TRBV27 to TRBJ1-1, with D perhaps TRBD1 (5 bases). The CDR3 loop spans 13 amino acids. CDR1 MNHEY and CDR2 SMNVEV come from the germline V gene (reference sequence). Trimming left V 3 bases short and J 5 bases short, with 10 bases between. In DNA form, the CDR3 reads TGTGCCAGCAGTTTCCAGGGTGGTACTGAAGCTTTCTTT. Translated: CASSFQGGTEAFF.

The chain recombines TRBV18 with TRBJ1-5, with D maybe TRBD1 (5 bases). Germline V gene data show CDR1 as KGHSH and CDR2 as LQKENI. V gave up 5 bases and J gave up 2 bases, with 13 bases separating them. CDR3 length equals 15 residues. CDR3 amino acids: CASSATVEGNQPQHF. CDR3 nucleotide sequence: TGTGCCAGCTCAGCGACAGTAGAAGGCAATCAGCCCCAGCATTTT.

CDR3 bases: TGTGCCAGCAGCCCCAACAGGGACCCCCAGAACGAGCAGTACTTC. Its translation is CASSPNRDPQNEQYF. The V call is TRBV6-5, the J call TRBJ2-7, with D perhaps matching TRBD1 (6 bases). The CDR3 has 15 amino acids. V dropped 6 bases and J dropped 5 bases, with 20 bases sitting between them. Germline V gene lookup returns CDR1 MNHEY and CDR2 SVGAGI.

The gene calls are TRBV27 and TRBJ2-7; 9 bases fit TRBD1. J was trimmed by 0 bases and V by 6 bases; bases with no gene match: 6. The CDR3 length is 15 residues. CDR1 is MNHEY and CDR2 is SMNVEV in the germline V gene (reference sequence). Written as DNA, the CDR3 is TGTGCCAGCAGAGGACAGGGGCCCAGCTCCTACGAGCAGTACTTC. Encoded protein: CASRGQGPSSYEQYF.

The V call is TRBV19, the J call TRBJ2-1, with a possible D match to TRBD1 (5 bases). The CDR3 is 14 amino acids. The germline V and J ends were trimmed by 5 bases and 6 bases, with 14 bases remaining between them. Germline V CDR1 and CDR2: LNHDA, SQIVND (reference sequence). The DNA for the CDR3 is TGTGCCAGTAGTCCTCTAGACAGAACCAATGAGCAGTTCTTC. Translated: CASSPLDRTNEQFF.

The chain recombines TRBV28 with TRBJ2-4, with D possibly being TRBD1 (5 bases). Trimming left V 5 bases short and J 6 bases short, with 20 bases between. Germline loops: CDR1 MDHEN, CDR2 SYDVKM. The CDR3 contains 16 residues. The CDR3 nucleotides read TGTGCCAGCAGTATCCGCTTTGGGCAGGGAAGAAACATTCAGTACTTC. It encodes CASSIRFGQGRNIQYF.

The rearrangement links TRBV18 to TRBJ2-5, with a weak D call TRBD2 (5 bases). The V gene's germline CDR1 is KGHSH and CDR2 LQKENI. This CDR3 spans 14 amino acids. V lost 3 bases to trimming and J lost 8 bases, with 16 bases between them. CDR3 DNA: TGTGCCAGCTCACCTACGACTACCGAGGGAACCCAGTACTTC. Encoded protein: CASSPTTTEGTQYF.

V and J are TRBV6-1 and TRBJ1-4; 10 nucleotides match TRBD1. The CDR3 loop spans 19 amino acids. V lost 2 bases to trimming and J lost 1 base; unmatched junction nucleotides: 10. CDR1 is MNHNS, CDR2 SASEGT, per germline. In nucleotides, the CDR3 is TGTGCCAGCAGTGAATCGGGACAGGGGAATTGGAAAACTAATGAAAAACTGTTTTTT. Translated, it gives CASSESGQGNWKTNEKLFF.

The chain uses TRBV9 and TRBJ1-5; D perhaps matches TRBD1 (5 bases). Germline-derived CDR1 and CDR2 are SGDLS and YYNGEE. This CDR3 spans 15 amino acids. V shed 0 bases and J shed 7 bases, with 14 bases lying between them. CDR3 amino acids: CASSVGPTGSQPQHF. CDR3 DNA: TGTGCCAGCAGCGTAGGGCCTACAGGATCCCAGCCCCAGCATTTT.

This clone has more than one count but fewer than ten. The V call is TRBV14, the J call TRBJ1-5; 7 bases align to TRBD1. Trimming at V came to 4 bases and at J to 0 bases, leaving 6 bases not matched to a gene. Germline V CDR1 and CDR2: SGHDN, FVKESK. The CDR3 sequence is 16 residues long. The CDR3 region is CASSRRDRNSNQPQHF. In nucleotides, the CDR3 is TGTGCCAGCAGCCGCCGGGACAGAAATAGCAATCAGCCCCAGCATTTT.

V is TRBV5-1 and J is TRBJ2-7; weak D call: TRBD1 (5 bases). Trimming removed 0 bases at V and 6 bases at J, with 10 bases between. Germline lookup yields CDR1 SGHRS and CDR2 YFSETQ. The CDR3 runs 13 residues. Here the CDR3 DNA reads TGCGCCAGCAGCTTGGTGTCGACAGCCGAGCAGTACTTC. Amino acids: CASSLVSTAEQYF.

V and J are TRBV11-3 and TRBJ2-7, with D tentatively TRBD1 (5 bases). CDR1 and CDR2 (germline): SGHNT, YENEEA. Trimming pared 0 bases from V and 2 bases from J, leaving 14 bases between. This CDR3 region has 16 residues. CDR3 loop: CASSLELGAGAYEQYF. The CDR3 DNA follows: TGTGCCAGCAGCTTAGAACTTGGGGCAGGAGCCTACGAGCAGTACTTC.

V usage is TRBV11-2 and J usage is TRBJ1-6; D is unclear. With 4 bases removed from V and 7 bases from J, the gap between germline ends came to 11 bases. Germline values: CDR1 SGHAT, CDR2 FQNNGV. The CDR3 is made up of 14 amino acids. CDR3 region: CASSSTVGNSPLHF. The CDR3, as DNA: TGTGCCAGCAGCTCAACGGTCGGGAATTCACCCCTCCACTTT.

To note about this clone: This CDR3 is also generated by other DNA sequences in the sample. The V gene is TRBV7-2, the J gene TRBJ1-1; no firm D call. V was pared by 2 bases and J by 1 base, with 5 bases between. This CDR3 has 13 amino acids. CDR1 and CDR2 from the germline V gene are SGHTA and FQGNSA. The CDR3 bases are TGTGCCAGCAGCTTAACGGGGAACACTGAAGCTTTCTTT. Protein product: CASSLTGNTEAFF.

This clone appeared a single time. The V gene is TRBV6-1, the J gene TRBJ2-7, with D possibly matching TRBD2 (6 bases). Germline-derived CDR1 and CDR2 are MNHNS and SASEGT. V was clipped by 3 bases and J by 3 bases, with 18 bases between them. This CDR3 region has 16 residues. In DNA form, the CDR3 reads TGTGCCAGCAGTGAGGGGGGTCGGGCCCTAGTCTACGAGCAGTACTTC. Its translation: CASSEGGRALVYEQYF.

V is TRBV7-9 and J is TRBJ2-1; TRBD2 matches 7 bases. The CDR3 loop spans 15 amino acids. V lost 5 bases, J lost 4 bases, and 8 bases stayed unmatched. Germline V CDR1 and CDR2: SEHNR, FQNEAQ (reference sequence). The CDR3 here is CASSQGGGRYNEQFF. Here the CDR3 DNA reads TGTGCCAGCAGCCAGGGCGGGGGTAGATACAATGAGCAGTTCTTC.

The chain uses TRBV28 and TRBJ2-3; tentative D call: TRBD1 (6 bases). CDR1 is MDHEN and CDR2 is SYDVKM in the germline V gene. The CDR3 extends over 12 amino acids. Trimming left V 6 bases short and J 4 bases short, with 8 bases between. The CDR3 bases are TGTGCCAGCAGAACAGGGCCAGATACGCAGTATTTT. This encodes CASRTGPDTQYF.

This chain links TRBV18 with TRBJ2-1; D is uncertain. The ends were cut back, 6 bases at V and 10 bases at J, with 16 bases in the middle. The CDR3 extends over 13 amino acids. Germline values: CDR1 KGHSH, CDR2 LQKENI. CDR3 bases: TGTGCCAGCTCCAGTCTCGAGGTCCCCGAGCAGTTCTTC. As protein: CASSSLEVPEQFF.

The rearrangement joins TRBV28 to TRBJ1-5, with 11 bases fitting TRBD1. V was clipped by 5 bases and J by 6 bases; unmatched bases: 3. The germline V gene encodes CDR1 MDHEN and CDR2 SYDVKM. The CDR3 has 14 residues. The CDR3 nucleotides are TGTGCCAGCAGTACGGGACAGGGGGTTCAGCCCCAGCATTTT. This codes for CASSTGQGVQPQHF.

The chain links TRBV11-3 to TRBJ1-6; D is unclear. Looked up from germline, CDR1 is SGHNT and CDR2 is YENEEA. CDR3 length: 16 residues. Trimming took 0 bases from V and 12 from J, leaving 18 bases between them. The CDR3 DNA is TGTGCCAGCAGCTTAGATTATGGAGCAGCAGGAGGACCCCTCCACTTT. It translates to CASSLDYGAAGGPLHF.

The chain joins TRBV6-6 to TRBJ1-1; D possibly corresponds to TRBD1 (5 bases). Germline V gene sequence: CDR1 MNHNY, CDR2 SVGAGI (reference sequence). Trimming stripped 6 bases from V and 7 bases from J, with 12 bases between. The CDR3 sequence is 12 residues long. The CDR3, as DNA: TGTGCCAGCAGCCCAAGGGGTGGTGAAGCTTTCTTT. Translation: CASSPRGGEAFF.